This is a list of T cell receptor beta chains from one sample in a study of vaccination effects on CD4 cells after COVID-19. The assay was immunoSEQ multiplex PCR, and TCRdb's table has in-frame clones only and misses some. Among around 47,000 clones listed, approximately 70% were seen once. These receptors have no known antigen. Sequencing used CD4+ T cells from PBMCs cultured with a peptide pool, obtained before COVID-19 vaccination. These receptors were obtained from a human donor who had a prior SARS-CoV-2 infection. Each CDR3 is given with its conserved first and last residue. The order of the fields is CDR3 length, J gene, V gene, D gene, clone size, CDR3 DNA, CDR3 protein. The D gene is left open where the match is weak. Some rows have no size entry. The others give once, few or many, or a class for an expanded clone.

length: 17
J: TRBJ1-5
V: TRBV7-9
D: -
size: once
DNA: TGTGCCAGCAGCCCCCGAAGGGCGGGTGTAGGAAATCAGCCCCAGCATTTT
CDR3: CASSPRRAGVGNQPQHF

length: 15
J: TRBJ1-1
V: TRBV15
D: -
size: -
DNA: TGTGCCACCAGCAGAGAAGAGGTCCTACCAGTTGAAGCTTTCTTT
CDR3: CATSREEVLPVEAFF

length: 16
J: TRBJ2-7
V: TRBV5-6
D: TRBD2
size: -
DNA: TGTGCCAGCAGCTTATGGGAGGGACTAGCAGTTTACGAGCAGTACTTC
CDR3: CASSLWEGLAVYEQYF

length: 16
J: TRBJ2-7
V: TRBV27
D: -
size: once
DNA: TGTGCCAGCAGTTTAACCGGGCCTTACATCTCCTACGAGCAGTACTTC
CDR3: CASSLTGPYISYEQYF

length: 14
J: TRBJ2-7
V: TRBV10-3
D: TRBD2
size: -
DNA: TGTGCCATCAGTCCTAGCGGGGGGTTGTACGAGCAGTACTTC
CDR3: CAISPSGGLYEQYF

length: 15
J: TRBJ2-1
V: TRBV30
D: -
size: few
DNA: TGTGCCTGGAGTGAGGGGGTAGCCCCGGTCAATGAGCAGTTCTTC
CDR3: CAWSEGVAPVNEQFF

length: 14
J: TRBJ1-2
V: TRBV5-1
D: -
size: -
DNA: TGCGCCAGCAGCTTGGCCGAAGGGTCCGGGGGCTACACCTTC
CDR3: CASSLAEGSGGYTF

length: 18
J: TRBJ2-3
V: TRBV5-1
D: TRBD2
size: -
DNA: TGCGCCAGCAGCTCCCAACCCCCAGGACTAGCGGGTACAGATACGCAGTATTTT
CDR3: CASSSQPPGLAGTDTQYF

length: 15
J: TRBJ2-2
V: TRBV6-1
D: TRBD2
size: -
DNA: TGTGCCAGCAGTGAACCGGGACTAGTGGTCGGGGAGCTGTTTTTT
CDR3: CASSEPGLVVGELFF

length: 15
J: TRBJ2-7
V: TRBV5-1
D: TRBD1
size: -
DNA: TGCGCCAGCAGCTTGGAACAGGGGGGAGAGGACGAGCAGTACTTC
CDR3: CASSLEQGGEDEQYF

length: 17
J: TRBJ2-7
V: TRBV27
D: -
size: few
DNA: TGTGCCAGCAGTTTATCTGCCAGACCGCCCATTTACTACGAGCAGTACTTC
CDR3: CASSLSARPPIYYEQYF

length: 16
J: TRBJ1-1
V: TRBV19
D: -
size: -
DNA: TGTGCCAGTAGTATAAGGGCAGGGGAGGTGACCACTGAAGCTTTCTTT
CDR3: CASSIRAGEVTTEAFF

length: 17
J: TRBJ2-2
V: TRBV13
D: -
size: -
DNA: TGTGCCAGCAGCCGAGAAGGGGGAAGAAGGTTAACCGGGGAGCTGTTTTTT
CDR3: CASSREGGRRLTGELFF

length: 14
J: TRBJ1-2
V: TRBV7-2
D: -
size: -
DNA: TGTGCCAGCAGCTCCCGGTTCGGGGGTAATGGCTACACCTTC
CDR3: CASSSRFGGNGYTF

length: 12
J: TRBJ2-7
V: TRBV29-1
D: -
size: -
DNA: TGCAGCGTTGAAGGCGGAGCGCTCGAGCAGTACTTC
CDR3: CSVEGGALEQYF

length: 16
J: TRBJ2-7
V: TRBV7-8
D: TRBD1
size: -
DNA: TGTGCCAGCAGCACCCCGGGACAGGGGGGCGCATACGAGCAGTACTTC
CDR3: CASSTPGQGGAYEQYF

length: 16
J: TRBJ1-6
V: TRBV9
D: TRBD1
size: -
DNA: TGTGCCAGCAGCCCCCATACAGGGGGCTCTAGTTCACCCCTCCACTTT
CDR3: CASSPHTGGSSSPLHF

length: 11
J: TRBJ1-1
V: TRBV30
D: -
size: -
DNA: TGTGCCTGGTCTTTCAACCGGGGTGCTTTCTTT
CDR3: CAWSFNRGAFF

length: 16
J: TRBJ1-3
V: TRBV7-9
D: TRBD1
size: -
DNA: TGTGCCAGCACCTTGGAACAGGGGAGTTCTGGAAACACCATATATTTT
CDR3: CASTLEQGSSGNTIYF

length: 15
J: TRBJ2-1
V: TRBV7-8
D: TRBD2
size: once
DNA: TGTGCCAGCAGCTTAGTGGGCGGGAGTACGAATGAGCAGTTCTTC
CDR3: CASSLVGGSTNEQFF

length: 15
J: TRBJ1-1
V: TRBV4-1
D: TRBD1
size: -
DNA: TGCGCCAGCAGTCGAGGACAGGGGGCTTTCACTGAAGCTTTCTTT
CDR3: CASSRGQGAFTEAFF

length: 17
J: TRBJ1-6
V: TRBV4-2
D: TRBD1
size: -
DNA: TGTGCCAGCAGCCCGGATCCGGGACAGGGGAGGAATTCACCCCTCCACTTT
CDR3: CASSPDPGQGRNSPLHF

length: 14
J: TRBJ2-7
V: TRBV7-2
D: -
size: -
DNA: TGTGCCAGCAGCCTACAGGGCTCGTCCTACGAGCAGTACTTC
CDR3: CASSLQGSSYEQYF

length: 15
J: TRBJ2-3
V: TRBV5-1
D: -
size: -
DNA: TGCGCCAGCAGCCCGGCGTGGGACCTCACAGATACGCAGTATTTT
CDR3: CASSPAWDLTDTQYF

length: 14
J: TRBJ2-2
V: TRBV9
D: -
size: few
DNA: TGTGCCAGCAGCGTAGCGGCCTCCACCGGGGAGCTGTTTTTT
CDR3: CASSVAASTGELFF

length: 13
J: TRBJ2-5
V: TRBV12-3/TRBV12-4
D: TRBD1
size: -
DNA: TGTGCCAGCAGTCGACAGGGGCAAGAGACCCAGTACTTC
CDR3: CASSRQGQETQYF

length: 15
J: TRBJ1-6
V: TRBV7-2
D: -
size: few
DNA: TGTGCCAGCAGCTTAATAAGCTCCTATAATTCACCCCTCCACTTT
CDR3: CASSLISSYNSPLHF

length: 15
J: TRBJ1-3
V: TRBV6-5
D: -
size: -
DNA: TGTGCCAGCAGTTACTCGTGGGCAGCTGGAAACACCATATATTTT
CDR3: CASSYSWAAGNTIYF

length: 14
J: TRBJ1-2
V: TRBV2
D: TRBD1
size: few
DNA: TGTGCCAGCAGGGTGACAGGGGGAAATGTTGGCTACACCTTC
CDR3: CASRVTGGNVGYTF

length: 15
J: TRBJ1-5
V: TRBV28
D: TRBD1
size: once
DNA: TGTGCCAGCAGACGCCCGGGACAGGGGCCCCAGCCCCAGCATTTT
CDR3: CASRRPGQGPQPQHF

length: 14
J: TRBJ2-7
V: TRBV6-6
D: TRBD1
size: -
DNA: TGTGCCACCCTTACAGGGGTCGGCGGCTACGAGCAGTACTTC
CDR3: CATLTGVGGYEQYF

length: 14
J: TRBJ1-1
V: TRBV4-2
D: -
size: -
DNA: TGTGCCAGCAGCCACAATGGGGCCAACACTGAAGCTTTCTTT
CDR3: CASSHNGANTEAFF

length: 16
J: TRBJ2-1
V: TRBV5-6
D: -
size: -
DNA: TGTGCCAGCAGCTTCCTCCCGGGACCAGAGAACAATGAGCAGTTCTTC
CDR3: CASSFLPGPENNEQFF

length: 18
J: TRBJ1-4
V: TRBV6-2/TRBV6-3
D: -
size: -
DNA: TGTGCCAGCAGTTCTAGGATGAATCGCCCGGTTTTAGGGGAAAAACTGTTTTTT
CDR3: CASSSRMNRPVLGEKLFF

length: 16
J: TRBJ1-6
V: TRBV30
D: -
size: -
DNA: TGTGCCTGGAGTGTTTGGGGTGAGGGCTATAATTCACCCCTCCACTTT
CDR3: CAWSVWGEGYNSPLHF

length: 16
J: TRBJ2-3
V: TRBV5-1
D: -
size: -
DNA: TGCGCCAGCAGGGCCGGGCTAGTCCCTAGCACAGATACGCAGTATTTT
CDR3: CASRAGLVPSTDTQYF

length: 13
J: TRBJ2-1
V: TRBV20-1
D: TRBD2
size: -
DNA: TGCAGTGCTAGTCGAGCTAGCGGGAGGGTGTCGTTCTTC
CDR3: CSASRASGRVSFF

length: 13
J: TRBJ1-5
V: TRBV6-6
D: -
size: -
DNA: TGTGCCAGCAGTCTCCGCGGGGGTGAGCCCCAGCATTTT
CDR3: CASSLRGGEPQHF

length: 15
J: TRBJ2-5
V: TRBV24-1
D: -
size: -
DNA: TGTGCCACCAGTGATTTGCGTAGGGGAGGAGAGACCCAGTACTTC
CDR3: CATSDLRRGGETQYF

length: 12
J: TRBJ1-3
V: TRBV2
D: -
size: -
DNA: TGTGCCAGCAGTACGAGGGGAAACACCATATATTTT
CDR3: CASSTRGNTIYF

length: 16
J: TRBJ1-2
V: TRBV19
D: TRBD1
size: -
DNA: TGTGCCAGTAGTGTAACCGGGACAGGGGGATCATATGGCTACACCTTC
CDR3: CASSVTGTGGSYGYTF

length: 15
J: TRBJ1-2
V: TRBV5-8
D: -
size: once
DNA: TGTGCCAGCAGCTTGGACCCGGGACACTTATATGGCTACACCTTC
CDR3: CASSLDPGHLYGYTF

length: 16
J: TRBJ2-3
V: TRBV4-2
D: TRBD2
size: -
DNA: TGTGCCAGCAGCCAAGCTAGCGGGACGAACACAGATACGCAGTATTTT
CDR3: CASSQASGTNTDTQYF

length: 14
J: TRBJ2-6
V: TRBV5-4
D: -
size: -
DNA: TGTGCCAGCAGCCTTAGCTCTGGGGCCAACGTCCTGACTTTC
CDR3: CASSLSSGANVLTF

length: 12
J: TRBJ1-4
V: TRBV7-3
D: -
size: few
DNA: TGTGCCAGCAGCTCAAACCGTATTAAACTGTTTTTT
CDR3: CASSSNRIKLFF

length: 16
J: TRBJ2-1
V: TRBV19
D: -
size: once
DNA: TGTGCCAGTAGTATTTACTTGGGGATCTCCTACAATGAGCAGTTCTTC
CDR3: CASSIYLGISYNEQFF

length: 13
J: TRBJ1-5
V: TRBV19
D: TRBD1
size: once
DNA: TGTGCCGCATCCGGGACAGGGGCTCAGCCCCAGCATTTT
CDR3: CAASGTGAQPQHF

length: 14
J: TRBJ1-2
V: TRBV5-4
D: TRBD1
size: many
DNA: TGTGCCAGCAGCGTGGGGGGACAGGGGTATGGCTACACCTTC
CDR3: CASSVGGQGYGYTF

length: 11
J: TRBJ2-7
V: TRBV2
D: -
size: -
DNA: TGTGCCAACAGACAGGCCTACGAGCAGTACTTC
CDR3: CANRQAYEQYF

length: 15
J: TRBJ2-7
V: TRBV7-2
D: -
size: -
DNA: TGTGCCAGCAGCTTAGTGAGCCTTAACTCCTACGAGCAGTACTTC
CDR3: CASSLVSLNSYEQYF

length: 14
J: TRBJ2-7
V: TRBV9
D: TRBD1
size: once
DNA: TGTGCCAGCAGCGTCGGGACAGACTCCTACGAGCAGTACTTC
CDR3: CASSVGTDSYEQYF